These 24 T cell receptor beta chains came from one sample sequenced in a study of T cells in Graves' hyperthyroidism and ophthalmopathy. RNA transcripts served as the template for amplifying TCR beta CDR3 regions. HTBI primers were used for first-round RT-PCR of the TCR CDR3. TCRdb re-called the multiplex PCR reads through MiXCR, storing one row per CDR3 protein. The sample includes 330,000 or so distinct CDR3 sequences, 15% to 20% of them seen just once. What was sequenced was blood. Source of these receptors: a woman in her forties with Graves' ophthalmopathy.

Many counts were recorded for this clonotype. This chain joins TRBV30 and TRBJ1-1, with D possibly TRBD1 on 5 matching bases. The germline V gene has CDR1 GTSNPN and CDR2 SVGIG (reference sequence). The CDR3 spans 13 residues. The V end lost 0 bases, the J end lost 5 bases, and 10 bases lay between the germline ends. CDR3 sequence reads: CAWSVLGGTEAFF. The CDR3 nucleotides are TGTGCCTGGAGTGTACTGGGGGGGACTGAAGCTTTCTTT.

This clonotype came up many times. The chain uses TRBV4-3 and TRBJ2-7; 8 positions agree with TRBD2. The CDR3 runs 16 residues. Germline lookup yields CDR1 LGHNA and CDR2 YSLEER. Germline trimming cut 0 bases from V and 6 bases from J; bases unmatched to any gene: 10. The CDR3 spells CASSQDMASGLREQYF. The CDR3 nucleotides are TGCGCCAGCAGCCAAGATATGGCTAGCGGGCTTCGCGAGCAGTACTTC.

This clonotype showed up many times. This rearrangement joins TRBV10-3 to TRBJ2-5, with 11 bases identical to TRBD2. J gave up 5 bases and V 0 bases, and 5 bases lay outside the gene matches. CDR3 size: 16 residues. Germline V gene data show CDR1 as ENHRY and CDR2 as SYGVKD. The CDR3 region has the DNA TGTGCCATCAGTGAGTCGCTAGCGGGAGGAGAGGAGACCCAGTACTTC. Amino acid sequence: CAISESLAGGEETQYF.

This clonotype was seen at least ten times. The rearrangement links TRBV24-1 to TRBJ2-7; TRBD2 agrees at 12 bases. The germline V gene encodes CDR1 KGHDR and CDR2 SFDVKD. The junction had 5 bases not matched to a gene; V was cut back by 5 bases and J by 4 bases. The CDR3 loop spans 15 amino acids. CDR3 loop: CATSAGLAGIYEQYF. DNA of the CDR3: TGTGCCACCAGTGCAGGACTAGCGGGGATTTACGAGCAGTACTTC.

This clonotype was seen a single time. This chain links TRBV5-4 with TRBJ2-5, with D perhaps TRBD1 (5 bases). The CDR3 loop spans 14 amino acids. V lost 4 bases to trimming and J lost 1 base, with 11 bases between them. Germline V gives CDR1 SGHNT, CDR2 YYREEE (reference sequence). In DNA, the CDR3 is TGTGCCAGCAGCCCTTGGGGCCGCCAAGAGACCCAGTACTTC. Its translation is CASSPWGRQETQYF.

This clonotype was observed at least ten times. The chain employs TRBV7-2 and TRBJ2-7; D is possibly TRBD2 (7 bases). The CDR3 totals 14 residues. Trimming removed 2 bases from V and 5 bases from J, with 13 bases in between. Germline CDR1 is SGHTA and CDR2 is FQGNSA. CDR3 bases: TGTGCCAGCAGCTTACGGGGGGCGCAGAACGAGCAGTACTTC. Translation gives CASSLRGAQNEQYF.

Comments on this clonotype: An end of the junction does not agree with germline; a read error may underlie this. The chain is built from TRBV7-6 and TRBJ2-7; TRBD2 matches 10 bases. The CDR3 consists of 14 residues. Germline values: CDR1 SGHVS, CDR2 FNYEAQ. The CDR3: CASSLNRRLAGEHF. CDR3 bases: TGTGCCAGCAGCCTCAACCGGCGGCTAGCGGGAGAGCACTTC.

This clonotype was seen many times. The chain recombines TRBV20-1 with TRBJ1-1, with TRBD1 as a possible D gene (6 bases). The CDR3 consists of 15 residues. V lost 3 bases to trimming and J lost 0 bases, with 14 bases between them. The germline V gene has CDR1 DFQATT and CDR2 SNEGSKA (reference sequence). DNA of the CDR3: TGCAGTGCTAGCACAGGGACTGGATTGAACACTGAAGCTTTCTTT. It codes for CSASTGTGLNTEAFF.

The chain links TRBV20-1 to TRBJ1-1, with D unclear. Germline CDR1 reads DFQATT; CDR2 reads SNEGSKA (reference sequence). With 3 bases removed from V and 6 bases from J, the gap between germline ends came to 23 bases. This CDR3 is 16 amino acids long. CDR3 loop: CSARAEFARGGAEAFF. The CDR3 DNA is TGCAGTGCTAGGGCCGAGTTTGCGCGGGGTGGGGCTGAAGCTTTCTTT.

The rearrangement links TRBV18 to TRBJ1-1; D is ambiguous. In germline, CDR1 is KGHSH, CDR2 LQKENI. The CDR3 covers 15 residues. Trimming pared 1 base from V and 4 bases from J, leaving 13 bases between. The CDR3 region is CASSPLADVPTEAFF. The CDR3 DNA reads as TGTGCCAGCTCACCACTTGCTGACGTTCCCACTGAAGCTTTCTTT.

This clonotype was detected ten times or more. The chain employs TRBV28 and TRBJ2-7; a possible D gene is TRBD2 (6 bases). CDR1 is MDHEN and CDR2 is SYDVKM in the germline V gene. The CDR3 contains 13 residues. Trimming pared 7 bases from V and 0 bases from J, leaving 10 bases between. The CDR3 is CASKGGASYEQYF. DNA of the CDR3: TGTGCCAGCAAGGGCGGGGCCTCCTACGAGCAGTACTTC.

Of note for this clonotype: This may arise from a read error, as a much more abundant clone is one base away. This rearrangement joins TRBV28 to TRBJ2-7; D uncertain. V lost 1 base and J 1 base, leaving 17 bases between the germline ends. The germline V gene has CDR1 MDHEN and CDR2 SYDVKM. The length of the CDR3 is 17 residues. The CDR3 loop reads CASSLYALGRVSYEQYF. In nucleotides, the CDR3 is TGTGCCAGCAGTTTATATGCCCTAGGACGGGTTTCCTACGAGCAGTACTTC.

In this sample, this clonotype turned up many times. The rearrangement uses TRBV6-5 and TRBJ1-5; D unclear. This CDR3 spans 15 amino acids. The germline CDR1 and CDR2 sequences are MNHEY and SVGAGI. Trimming stripped 0 bases from V and 2 bases from J, with 8 bases between. The CDR3: CASSYSQFGNQPQHF. DNA of the CDR3: TGTGCCAGCAGTTACTCGCAATTTGGCAATCAGCCCCAGCATTTT.

The V call is TRBV28, the J call TRBJ2-5; D is undetermined. The CDR3 has 16 amino acids. Trimming removed 5 bases from V and 1 base from J, with 17 bases in between. Per the germline V gene, CDR1 is MDHEN and CDR2 is SYDVKM. CDR3 region: CASSPPGPATQETQYF. In DNA form, the CDR3 reads TGTGCCAGCAGTCCCCCTGGACCAGCGACCCAAGAGACCCAGTACTTC.

This clonotype showed up many times. The J gene is TRBJ2-7, the V gene TRBV27; the match to TRBD2 covers 16 bases. Germline V gene data show CDR1 as MNHEY and CDR2 as SMNVEV (reference sequence). Unmatched junction bases numbered 11, after V lost 5 bases and J lost 4 bases. This CDR3 is built from 18 residues. The CDR3 sequence: CASSPGTSGRAVVYEQYF. The CDR3 bases are TGTGCCAGCAGTCCAGGGACTAGCGGGAGGGCCGTAGTGTACGAGCAGTACTTC.

This clonotype was detected a few times. This chain links TRBV24-1 with TRBJ1-1, with D maybe TRBD1 (6 bases). CDR1 and CDR2 (germline): KGHDR, SFDVKD. V shed 9 bases and J shed 6 bases, with 16 bases lying between them. The CDR3 contains 13 residues. CDR3 in amino acids: CATSQGGLAEAFF. DNA of the CDR3: TGTGCCACCTCACAGGGTGGGTTGGCTGAAGCTTTCTTT.

There are many counts of this clonotype. The chain uses TRBV4-1 and TRBJ1-5, with a tentative D call TRBD1 (6 bases). Germline V CDR1 and CDR2: MGHRA, YSYEKL. Between the trimmed V and J ends, which lost 2 bases and 7 bases, there was a span of 12 bases. The CDR3 length is 14 residues. The CDR3 DNA follows: TGCGCCAGCAGCCAACTGGGGGCGCGACAGCCCCAGCATTTT. Residues: CASSQLGARQPQHF.

This clonotype has only a few counts. The chain employs TRBV30 and TRBJ1-6, with unresolved D. Looked up from germline, CDR1 is GTSNPN and CDR2 is SVGIG (reference sequence). Trimming left V 0 bases short and J 11 bases short, with 17 bases between. This CDR3 is 15 amino acids long. The CDR3 here is CAWSVSEQKFTPLHF. CDR3 bases: TGTGCCTGGAGTGTCTCGGAACAGAAATTTACACCCCTCCACTTT.

This rearrangement joins TRBV29-1 to TRBJ2-7; D gene ambiguous. The ends were cut back, 8 bases at V and 7 bases at J, with 9 bases in the middle. CDR1 SQVTM and CDR2 ANQGSEA come from the germline V gene. The CDR3 runs 9 residues. The CDR3 nucleotides are TGCAGCTCCATGGGGGAGCAGTACTTC. Translation: CSSMGEQYF.

This clonotype was seen a handful of times. CDR3 in DNA: TGTGCCAGCAGCCGTTCTAGCGGGGGTTACTCCTACGAGCAGTACTTC. Protein product: CASSRSSGGYSYEQYF. V is TRBV3-1 and J is TRBJ2-7, with 10 bases matching TRBD2. There are 16 residues in the CDR3. V shed 4 bases and J 0 bases; nucleotides not matched to a gene: 6. Per germline, CDR1 LGHDT and CDR2 YNNKEL (reference sequence).

V is TRBV5-1 and J is TRBJ1-3, with 8 bases fitting TRBD1. CDR3 length: 15 amino acids. J was trimmed by 7 bases and V by 0 bases; bases with no gene match: 6. Germline V gene data show CDR1 as SGHRS and CDR2 as YFSETQ. The CDR3 sequence: CASSLDGQGENTIYF. The DNA of the CDR3 is TGCGCCAGCAGCTTGGATGGACAGGGAGAGAACACCATATATTTT.

In this sample, this clonotype turned up many times. The rearrangement joins TRBV30 to TRBJ2-2; D remains ambiguous. In germline, CDR1 is GTSNPN, CDR2 SVGIG (reference sequence). This CDR3 contains 11 residues. V lost 1 base to trimming and J lost 7 bases, with 4 bases between them. The CDR3 here is CAWSAGGELFF. CDR3 DNA sequence: TGTGCCTGGAGTGCTGGCGGGGAGCTGTTTTTT.

This clonotype was seen many times. The rearrangement joins TRBV13 to TRBJ2-7; TRBD1 is a possible D gene (5 bases). The CDR3 runs to 14 residues. The V gene's germline CDR1 is PRHDT and CDR2 FYEKMQ (reference sequence). V lost 2 bases to trimming and J lost 3 bases, with 11 bases between them. CDR3 sequence (DNA): TGTGCCAGCAGCTTAAGTAGGGGCGTCTACGAGCAGTACTTC. Translating it yields CASSLSRGVYEQYF.

Ten or more counts support this clonotype. The gene calls are TRBV13 and TRBJ2-7, with 7 bases lining up with TRBD1. CDR3 length equals 15 residues. V shed 5 bases, J shed 6 bases, and the junction held 13 bases outside the gene matches. CDR1 is PRHDT and CDR2 is FYEKMQ in the germline V gene (reference sequence). The chain's CDR3 is CASSHSDRTNGEQYF. In nucleotides, the CDR3 is TGTGCCAGCAGCCATTCGGACAGGACAAATGGCGAGCAGTACTTC. Drawing the rest from reference TRBV13 and TRBJ2-7, the complete variable domain is AAGVIQSPRHLIKEKRETATLKCYPIPRHDTVYWYQQGPGQDPQFLISFYEKMQSDKGSIPDRFSAQQFSDYHSELNMSSLELGDSALYFCASSHSDRTNGEQYFGPGTRLTVT.